This T cell receptor (beta chain) came from a study of blood T cell repertoires in COVID-19. Study as a whole: Nucleic acid was either cDNA or gDNA, and it came from T cells, B-cell-depleted T cells, or PBMCs.

Trimming shortened V by 3 bases and J by 0 bases, and 14 bases separated the two germline ends. The V gene's germline CDR1 is LNHDA and CDR2 SQIVND (reference sequence). CDR3 length: 16 residues. Authors' methods: The assay estimated nucleated cells by amplifying reference gene primers. Method: immunoSEQ multiplex PCR; TCRdb's copy keeps in-frame clones and lacks some. That table supplies the V and J calls and clone size; D and trimming were determined from the DNA. The repertoire holds under 300,000 clones, with around 86% as singletons. The sequencing sample was made of peripheral blood. The clonotype was recovered from a woman between 40 and 55 years old who had recovered from COVID-19. This chain joins TRBV19 and TRBJ1-2, with D perhaps TRBD1 (6 bases). CDR3 coding DNA: TGTGCCAGTAGTATCGGGCAGGGGTTATCTAACTATGGCTACACCTTC. This encodes CASSIGQGLSNYGYTF.